These 7 T cell receptor beta chains originate from one sample sequenced in a study of technical replicates of blood from a handful of donors. Some clones are missing from TCRdb's copy, which holds only in-frame ones; the method was immunoSEQ multiplex PCR. The table records 59,000 or so clones, about 93% of them present only once. What was sequenced was PBMCs. The source of these receptors is a human donor in good health. Some clones in this sample may be carry-over from other donors' samples.

The DNA of the CDR3 is TGTGCCTGGAGTGTACCGAACAGGGAGACCACTGAAGCTTTCTTT. It codes for CAWSVPNRETTEAFF. The chain joins TRBV30 to TRBJ1-1, with D perhaps TRBD1 (6 bases). The germline V gene has CDR1 GTSNPN and CDR2 SVGIG (reference sequence). V shed 0 bases and J shed 4 bases, with 15 bases lying between them. The CDR3 loop spans 15 amino acids.

This chain links TRBV19 with TRBJ2-7; no clear D. The germline CDR1 and CDR2 sequences are LNHDA and SQIVND (reference sequence). V was pared by 2 bases and J by 1 base, with 15 bases between. The CDR3 totals 16 residues. The CDR3 region is CASSITASSTSYEQYF. Written as DNA, the CDR3 is TGTGCCAGTAGTATAACGGCCAGTAGCACGTCCTACGAGCAGTACTTC.

The chain has TRBV7-9 and TRBJ1-5; a weak D match, TRBD1 (6 bases). The V end was cut by 5 bases, the J end by 2 bases, with 16 bases between. CDR3 length: 16 amino acids. Germline CDR1 is SEHNR and CDR2 is FQNEAQ (reference sequence). The CDR3 is CASSPAGAAGNQPQHF. CDR3 nucleotide sequence: TGTGCCAGCAGCCCAGCGGGGGCGGCCGGCAATCAGCCCCAGCATTTT.

This clone was seen just once. This sequence joins TRBV7-6 and TRBJ2-1; 8 bases line up with TRBD2. V lost 1 base to trimming and J lost 4 bases; unmatched junction nucleotides: 12. Per the germline V gene, CDR1 is SGHVS and CDR2 is FNYEAQ. The CDR3 totals 18 residues. CDR3 DNA sequence: TGTGCCAGCAGCTTAGGTGGCCGGGAGGGTACTCGATACAATGAGCAGTTCTTC. This encodes CASSLGGREGTRYNEQFF.

The chain couples TRBV19 to TRBJ1-6; no definite D call. The germline V gene encodes CDR1 LNHDA and CDR2 SQIVND (reference sequence). The CDR3 consists of 15 residues. V lost 6 bases, J lost 0 bases, and 9 bases lay in between. The CDR3, as DNA: TGTGCCAGTAGGGACTCCAGCTCCTATAATTCACCCCTCCACTTT. Translating it yields CASRDSSSYNSPLHF.

The chain uses TRBV7-9 and TRBJ1-6; weak D call: TRBD1 (6 bases). Germline CDR1 and CDR2: SEHNR and FQNEAQ (reference sequence). There are 14 residues in the CDR3. The germline V and J ends were trimmed by 5 bases and 8 bases, with 13 bases remaining between them. The CDR3 DNA sequence: TGTGCCAGCAGCCCACAGGGCGTCCATTCACCCCTCCACTTT. It specifies CASSPQGVHSPLHF.

The chain couples TRBV7-2 to TRBJ2-7; possible D gene TRBD1, 6 bases. The CDR3 covers 15 residues. Trimming left V 1 base short and J 0 bases short, with 10 bases between. Germline V gene lookup returns CDR1 SGHTA and CDR2 FQGNSA. The CDR3 is CASSLGQEVSYEQYF. CDR3 nucleotides: TGTGCCAGCAGCTTAGGACAGGAGGTCTCCTACGAGCAGTACTTC.